Each of the 18 T cell receptor beta chains below was sequenced from the same sample in a study of CD8+ T cells in alopecia areata. As to treatment: oral pan-JAK inhibitor, 5-10 mg twice daily. As the sequencing template, cDNA was produced by extracting RNA and reverse transcribing it. TCRdb's copy holds only in-frame clones and misses some; the assay was immunoSEQ multiplex PCR. In the table there are some 150,000 clones, approximately 86% of which are singletons. The specimen comprised CD8+ T cells sorted from blood, sampled at week 4, from a patient treated with tofacitinib. The receptor set was obtained from a human donor with alopecia areata.

V is TRBV29-1 and J is TRBJ1-5, with D uncertain. Germline V gene lookup returns CDR1 SQVTM and CDR2 ANQGSEA. The CDR3 sequence is 12 residues long. Trimming took 8 bases from V and 3 from J, leaving 11 bases between them. The CDR3 is CSLDGYNQPQHF. CDR3 nucleotides: TGCAGCCTGGACGGATACAATCAGCCCCAGCATTTT.

The CDR3 is CASSPQTGVHEQYF. DNA for the CDR3: TGTGCCAGCAGCCCCCAGACAGGGGTCCACGAGCAGTACTTC. The chain joins TRBV5-6 to TRBJ2-7, with 8 bases that match TRBD1. The V segment lost 4 bases and the J segment 5 bases; nucleotides outside the gene matches: 8. Per germline, CDR1 SGHDT and CDR2 YYEEEE. This CDR3 contains 14 residues.

This clone was detected once. This chain joins TRBV25-1 and TRBJ2-5; 11 nucleotides match TRBD1. V trimming: 11 bases; J trimming: 4 bases; junction bases outside the gene matches: 9. This CDR3 spans 14 amino acids. CDR1 is MGHDK and CDR2 is SYGVNS in the germline V gene. The DNA for the CDR3 is TGTGCCCCCCATCCCGGGACAGGGGGAGAGACCCAGTACTTC. Protein: CAPHPGTGGETQYF.

This chain links TRBV27 with TRBJ1-2; D gene unclear. The length of the CDR3 is 14 residues. Germline lookup yields CDR1 MNHEY and CDR2 SMNVEV (reference sequence). Trimming removed 2 bases from V and 8 bases from J, with 15 bases in between. In DNA, the CDR3 is TGTGCCAGCAGTTTAAAGACGCCCGCCTGGGGCTACACCTTC. It specifies CASSLKTPAWGYTF.

J is TRBJ2-5 and V is TRBV30, with no clear D. CDR3 length: 14 amino acids. Germline CDR1 GTSNPN, CDR2 SVGIG (reference sequence). Trimming removed 1 base from V and 4 bases from J, with 13 bases in between. The CDR3 nucleotides are TGTGCCTGGAGTGAGGCAACCCTTGCAGAGACCCAGTACTTC. The encoded protein is CAWSEATLAETQYF.

This chain links TRBV9 with TRBJ1-1; D is undetermined. From germline, CDR1 is SGDLS and CDR2 YYNGEE. V lost 0 bases to trimming and J lost 2 bases, with 5 bases between them. The CDR3 is 13 amino acids. For the CDR3, the DNA is TGTGCCAGCAGCGTAGACGGAAACACTGAAGCTTTCTTT. It specifies CASSVDGNTEAFF.

This chain joins TRBV9 and TRBJ2-3; D remains ambiguous. Germline CDR1 is SGDLS and CDR2 is YYNGEE. The CDR3 extends over 12 amino acids. V dropped 3 bases and J dropped 4 bases, with 6 bases sitting between them. The CDR3 sequence is CASSESPDTQYF. CDR3 in DNA: TGTGCCAGCAGCGAAAGTCCAGATACGCAGTATTTT.

This clone was seen once. The rearrangement uses TRBV7-7 and TRBJ2-7, with 9 bases aligning to TRBD1. V dropped 4 bases and J dropped 6; count of bases not matched to a gene: 7. The germline CDR1 and CDR2 sequences are SSHAT and FNYEAQ (reference sequence). The CDR3 has 14 amino acids. Written as DNA, the CDR3 is TGTGCCAGCAGCTCTACCACAGGGGGCGGCGAGCAGTACTTC. It translates to CASSSTTGGGEQYF.

J is TRBJ1-2 and V is TRBV2; D is possibly TRBD1 (5 bases). V lost 4 bases and J 5 bases, leaving 8 bases between the germline ends. CDR1 and CDR2 (germline): SNHLY, FYNNEI. The CDR3 runs 12 residues. CDR3 sequence reads: CASSGAGYGYTF. In nucleotides, the CDR3 is TGTGCCAGCAGTGGGGCAGGGTATGGCTACACCTTC.

The J gene is TRBJ2-3, the V gene TRBV6-1, with TRBD2 matching 11 bases. The length of the CDR3 is 16 residues. Germline CDR1 reads MNHNS; CDR2 reads SASEGT. The trim removed 5 bases at V and 2 bases at J, leaving 6 bases unmatched. The CDR3 sequence is CASSKGTSGITDTQYF. The CDR3 DNA reads TGTGCCAGCAGTAAAGGGACTAGCGGCATCACAGATACGCAGTATTTT.

The chain joins TRBV9 to TRBJ2-1; 9 bases line up with TRBD2. The J segment lost 2 bases and the V segment lost 1 base, leaving 4 bases of the junction unmatched. The germline CDR1 and CDR2 sequences are SGDLS and YYNGEE. The CDR3 is made up of 16 amino acids. CDR3 nucleotides: TGTGCCAGCAGCGTACAGGCGGGAGGGGCCTACAATGAGCAGTTCTTC. Encoded protein: CASSVQAGGAYNEQFF. Supplemented by reference TRBV9 and TRBJ2-1, the full variable domain reads DSGVTQTPKHLITATGQRVTLRCSPRSGDLSVYWYQQSLDQGLQFLIQYYNGEERAKGNILERFSAQQFPDLHSELNLSSLELGDSALYFCASSVQAGGAYNEQFFGPGTRLTVL.

V is TRBV29-1 and J is TRBJ2-1; TRBD2 aligns across 7 bases. After removal of 3 bases from V and 7 bases from J, the junction contained 9 bases not matched to a gene. CDR3 length: 14 residues. The germline V gene encodes CDR1 SQVTM and CDR2 ANQGSEA. The CDR3 spells CSVELGGSGNEQFF. The CDR3 coding sequence is TGCAGCGTTGAGCTCGGCGGGAGTGGGAATGAGCAGTTCTTC.

The chain links TRBV30 to TRBJ1-1, with TRBD1 matching over 7 bases. CDR3 length: 12 amino acids. The germline V gene has CDR1 GTSNPN and CDR2 SVGIG (reference sequence). V dropped 3 bases and J dropped 8; count of bases not matched to a gene: 6. The CDR3 DNA sequence: TGTGCCTGGAGGCTGCAGGGGGAAGAAGCTTTCTTT. This translates into CAWRLQGEEAFF.

CDR3 sequence reads: CASSLDIGDRSSYEQYF. CDR3 DNA: TGTGCCAGCAGCTTGGATATTGGGGACAGGAGCTCCTACGAGCAGTACTTC. The chain recombines TRBV5-6 with TRBJ2-7, with 8 bases fitting TRBD1. CDR3 length equals 17 residues. Germline V CDR1 and CDR2: SGHDT, YYEEEE. J was trimmed by 0 bases and V by 0 bases; bases with no gene match: 8.

This rearrangement joins TRBV29-1 to TRBJ2-7; 7 nucleotides match TRBD1. The V gene end was trimmed by 5 bases and the J gene end by 3 bases; junction bases not matched to a gene: 7. This CDR3 has 13 residues. The germline V gene encodes CDR1 SQVTM and CDR2 ANQGSEA. The CDR3: CSVKGPGGYEQYF. The CDR3 DNA is TGCAGCGTTAAAGGGCCAGGGGGCTACGAGCAGTACTTC.

The V and J genes are TRBV7-9 and TRBJ2-7; D perhaps matches TRBD2 (5 bases). Germline lookup yields CDR1 SEHNR and CDR2 FQNEAQ (reference sequence). CDR3 length equals 14 residues. The ends were cut back, 5 bases at V and 0 bases at J, with 11 bases in the middle. CDR3 in amino acids: CASSPSGFSYEQYF. Written as DNA, the CDR3 is TGTGCCAGCAGCCCTTCGGGGTTCTCCTACGAGCAGTACTTC.

V and J are TRBV11-2 and TRBJ1-2, with a possible D match to TRBD1 (6 bases). Germline loops: CDR1 SGHAT, CDR2 FQNNGV. The CDR3 has 12 residues. The V gene lost 1 base and the J gene lost 8 bases, with 8 bases spanning the gap. DNA for the CDR3: TGTGCCAGCAGCTTAGGGACAGACGGCTACACCTTC. Amino acids: CASSLGTDGYTF.

This sequence joins TRBV30 and TRBJ1-1; the D is unclear. The CDR3 totals 11 residues. Trimming shortened V by 0 bases and J by 4 bases, and 3 bases separated the two germline ends. The germline V gene has CDR1 GTSNPN and CDR2 SVGIG (reference sequence). The CDR3 DNA reads as TGTGCCTGGAGTGTCAGCACTGAAGCTTTCTTT. Encoded protein: CAWSVSTEAFF.